The count of the clone carrying this T cell receptor beta chain is one. Trimming stripped 1 base from V and 4 bases from J, with 8 bases between. Germline assignment: CDR1 LGHNA and CDR2 YNFKEQ. This CDR3 spans 14 amino acids. The method was immunoSEQ multiplex PCR; TCRdb's version includes in-frame clones alone and lacks a portion of them. Of roughly 260,000 clones detected, about 83% appear once; the ten largest clones hold about 3.9%. This entry belongs to a study of blood T cell repertoires in COVID-19. The TCR comes from a woman between 35 and 50 years old who had been exposed to COVID-19. The V and J genes are TRBV4-2 and TRBJ2-1; D remains ambiguous. The source material was PBMCs or T cells enriched from blood (not recorded which). In DNA, the CDR3 is TGTGCCAGCAGCCAAGGCGAAACTTACAATGAGCAGTTCTTC. The encoded protein is CASSQGETYNEQFF.